One and the same sample provided the 11 T cell receptor beta chains below, sequenced in a study of blood T cells in healthy people across ages. Together with a sample-barcoded 5' primer, a J-beta primer mix was included in a second PCR lasting roughly 6 to 12 cycles. TCRdb re-derived calls from the 5' RACE reads in MiXCR, one entry per CDR3 protein. The table records more than 800,000 distinct CDR3 sequences, 25% to 35% of them present only once. The sample taken for sequencing was blood. Receptors were obtained from a woman aged 80 or older in good health.

This clonotype was counted many times. J is TRBJ2-5 and V is TRBV7-2, with a possible D match to TRBD1 (5 bases). Germline V gene lookup returns CDR1 SGHTA and CDR2 FQGNSA. The CDR3 sequence is 15 residues long. Between the trimmed V and J ends, which lost 1 base and 1 base, there was a span of 10 bases. The CDR3 region has the DNA TGTGCCAGCAGCTTAGGCAGGGTAGGCCAAGAGACCCAGTACTTC. This gives the protein CASSLGRVGQETQYF.

At least ten counts were recorded for this clonotype. The CDR3, as DNA: TGTGCCAGCAGCATAGGCCTTGGTGGCACAGATACGCAGTATTTT. This encodes CASSIGLGGTDTQYF. The chain recombines TRBV7-6 with TRBJ2-3; D ambiguous. V gave up 5 bases and J gave up 1 base, with 13 bases separating them. Germline V gene data show CDR1 as SGHVS and CDR2 as FNYEAQ. The CDR3 covers 15 residues.

This clonotype appeared many times. The chain couples TRBV4-3 to TRBJ2-1; 13 positions agree with TRBD2. The V segment lost 5 bases and the J segment 1 base; nucleotides outside the gene matches: 5. The CDR3 consists of 17 residues. From germline, CDR1 is LGHNA and CDR2 YSLEER. CDR3 protein: CASSSRTSGGSYNEQFF. CDR3 sequence (DNA): TGCGCCAGCAGCTCCAGGACTAGCGGGGGTTCCTACAATGAGCAGTTCTTC.

Many counts were recorded for this clonotype. The chain recombines TRBV7-2 with TRBJ2-1; TRBD2 aligns across 8 bases. Germline CDR1 is SGHTA and CDR2 is FQGNSA. CDR3 size: 14 residues. V lost 5 bases to trimming and J lost 6 bases; unmatched junction nucleotides: 6. The CDR3 region is CASSPGGGPNEQFF. The CDR3 DNA reads as TGTGCCAGCAGCCCCGGGGGGGGGCCCAATGAGCAGTTCTTC. The full variable domain, with the rest looked up from reference TRBV7-2 and TRBJ2-1, is GAGVSQSPSNKVTEKGKDVELRCDPISGHTALYWYRQSLGQGLEFLIYFQGNSAPDKSGLPSDRFSAERTGGSVSTLTIQRTQQEDSAVYLCASSPGGGPNEQFFGPGTRLTVL.

Points on this clonotype: This could be a read error, since a much larger clone is one nucleotide away. The chain has TRBV20-1 and TRBJ1-2; tentatively, D is TRBD1 (5 bases). The V end lost 6 bases, the J end lost 4 bases, and 15 bases lay between the germline ends. Per germline, CDR1 DFQATT and CDR2 SNEGSKA (reference sequence). This CDR3 comprises 13 residues. The CDR3: CSAVPPGGYGYTF. CDR3 DNA: TGCAGTGCCGTACCACCGGGGGGCTATGGCTACACCTTC.

This clonotype was seen repeatedly, ten times or more. The chain employs TRBV6-2 or TRBV6-3 and TRBJ2-7; D gene ambiguous. Germline V gene sequence: CDR1 MNHEY, CDR2 SVGEGT. This CDR3 spans 12 amino acids. With 2 bases removed from V and 6 bases from J, the gap between germline ends came to 8 bases. The CDR3 DNA sequence: TGTGCCAGCAGTTACCCGGGTTTCGAGCAGTACTTC. It specifies CASSYPGFEQYF.

There are many counts of this clonotype. The rearrangement joins TRBV6-6 to TRBJ2-1, with D tentatively TRBD2 (6 bases). The CDR3 runs to 15 residues. The V and J ends lost 5 bases and 6 bases respectively, with 17 bases between them. Germline CDR1 is MNHNY and CDR2 is SVGAGI (reference sequence). The CDR3 nucleotides are TGTGCCAGCAGTGAGACCGGGACTGGCTCCAATGAGCAGTTCTTC. Its protein product is CASSETGTGSNEQFF.

On this clonotype: This may be a read error: a much more frequent sequence differs by one nucleotide. J is TRBJ2-3 and V is TRBV10-3; a possible D gene is TRBD1 (7 bases). The V end lost 0 bases, the J end lost 7 bases, and 17 bases lay between the germline ends. This CDR3 has 16 amino acids. CDR1 and CDR2 (germline): ENHRY, SYGVKD. The CDR3, as DNA: TGTGCCATCAGTGAGTCGAACAGGGGAGGTGCAAATACGCAGTATTTT. This gives the protein CAISESNRGGANTQYF.

This clonotype was observed many times. The rearrangement joins TRBV12-3 or TRBV12-4 to TRBJ2-7; D could derive from TRBD1 or TRBD2 (5 bases each). Trimming removed 6 bases at V and 0 bases at J, with 18 bases between. The CDR3 runs 16 residues. For the CDR3, the DNA is TGTGCCAGCAGCATTTCTTATGGGACCTACTCCTACGAGCAGTACTTC. Its protein is CASSISYGTYSYEQYF.

This clonotype was recorded only once. This rearrangement joins TRBV29-1 to TRBJ1-2; D perhaps matches TRBD1 (5 bases). Germline V gene data show CDR1 as SQVTM and CDR2 as ANQGSEA. The CDR3 spans 13 residues. V gave up 6 bases and J gave up 3 bases, with 14 bases separating them. In DNA, the CDR3 is TGCAGCGTAAAGCAGGGCGGAGACTATGGCTACACCTTC. It yields the protein CSVKQGGDYGYTF.

The chain couples TRBV9 to TRBJ1-2, with 10 bases that match TRBD1. The V gene end was trimmed by 4 bases and the J gene end by 4 bases; junction bases not matched to a gene: 13. CDR1 is SGDLS and CDR2 is YYNGEE in the germline V gene. The CDR3 is 17 amino acids. The CDR3 loop reads CASSPKGQGPSIYGYTF. CDR3 DNA sequence: TGTGCCAGCAGCCCGAAGGGACAGGGGCCATCTATCTATGGCTACACCTTC.